These 10 T cell receptor beta chains were sequenced from one sample in a study of CD8+CD57+ T cells in acquired aplastic anemia. Patients chosen for sequencing had shown CD8+CD57+ cell expansion by flow cytometry. Genomic DNA templated the TCR beta VDJ and CDR3 profiling. TCRdb reprocessed the reads with MiXCR, giving one entry per CDR3 protein. The data contain around 200,000 distinct CDR3 sequences, approximately 52% of them singletons. Sequences were obtained from sorted CD4+, CD8+, or CD8+CD57+ T cells (not recorded which) from PBMCs. These receptor sequences come from a human donor with aplastic anemia.

A word on this clonotype: Germline and junction disagree at one end, which may indicate a read error. The chain is built from TRBV7-6 and TRBJ2-7, with D hard to call. Germline V lookup: CDR1 SGHVS, CDR2 FNYEAQ. There are 12 residues in the CDR3. CDR3 DNA: TGTGACAGCTCCGGCCTATCCTACGAGCAGTACTTC. It yields the protein CDSSGLSYEQYF.

This clonotype was detected many times. This chain uses TRBV5-1 with TRBJ2-3; 8 bases align to TRBD1. The V gene's germline CDR1 is SGHRS and CDR2 YFSETQ. The CDR3 runs 15 residues. The V gene end was trimmed by 6 bases and the J gene end by 3 bases; junction bases not matched to a gene: 9. CDR3 bases: TGCGCCAGCACTTTTCAGGGGGCGCAAACAGATACGCAGTATTTT. Translating it yields CASTFQGAQTDTQYF.

The chain joins TRBV6-2 or TRBV6-3 to TRBJ2-7, with 7 bases that match TRBD2. This CDR3 is 14 amino acids long. The ends lost 4 bases at V and 6 bases at J; junction bases unmatched: 9. Germline V gives CDR1 MNHEY, CDR2 SVGEGT. The CDR3 bases are TGTGCCAGCAGTTTAGTTGGACTAGAGGGCGAGCAGTACTTC. Its protein is CASSLVGLEGEQYF.

This clonotype has at least ten counts. The V and J genes are TRBV10-3 and TRBJ2-1, with 9 bases fitting TRBD2. The V gene end was trimmed by 2 bases and the J gene end by 6 bases; junction bases not matched to a gene: 8. The CDR3 covers 16 residues. Per germline, CDR1 ENHRY and CDR2 SYGVKD. The chain's CDR3 is CAISEIAGEGGNEQFF. For the CDR3, the DNA is TGTGCCATCAGTGAGATAGCGGGAGAGGGGGGCAATGAGCAGTTCTTC.

This chain joins TRBV7-9 and TRBJ2-5; a weak D match, TRBD1 (6 bases). TRBJ2-1 matches the DNA end more closely, so the J call is doubtful. Germline V gene sequence: CDR1 SEHNR, CDR2 FQNEAQ (reference sequence). This CDR3 spans 13 amino acids. CDR3 residues: CASSSPRGNEQFF. CDR3 sequence (DNA): TGTGCCAGCAGCTCCCCCAGGGGCAATGAGCAGTTCTTC.

This clonotype has ten or more counts. The chain couples TRBV5-1 to TRBJ2-7; tentative D call: TRBD2 (6 bases). From germline, CDR1 is SGHRS and CDR2 YFSETQ. The CDR3 consists of 16 residues. V was shortened by 3 bases and J by 2 bases, with 18 bases between the two germline ends. CDR3 protein: CASSSPRDGRTYEQYF. CDR3 in DNA: TGCGCCAGCAGCTCACCACGGGACGGGAGAACCTACGAGCAGTACTTC.

The rearrangement uses TRBV2 and TRBJ2-7; no definite D call. V was clipped by 4 bases and J by 0 bases, with 4 bases between them. Germline V gives CDR1 SNHLY, CDR2 FYNNEI. This CDR3 comprises 12 residues. This CDR3 reads CASSGASYEQYF. The CDR3 DNA sequence: TGTGCCAGCAGTGGGGCCTCCTACGAGCAGTACTTC.

Ten or more counts support this clonotype. The chain employs TRBV15 and TRBJ1-2, with no clear D. Deletions cut 0 bases from V and 6 bases from J, with 5 bases between. From germline, CDR1 is LNHNV and CDR2 YYDKDF (reference sequence). The CDR3 consists of 12 residues. The CDR3 bases are TGTGCCACCAGCAGAGATTCAAATGGCTACACCTTC. Protein: CATSRDSNGYTF.

As to this clonotype: This sequence may be a read error, since a much larger clone differs from it by one base. The rearrangement joins TRBV2 to TRBJ1-4; perhaps TRBD1 as D (6 bases). CDR1 SNHLY and CDR2 FYNNEI come from the germline V gene. Trimming removed 7 bases at V and 4 bases at J, with 16 bases between. This CDR3 contains 15 residues. The CDR3 nucleotides read TGTGCCAGCACTATTACAGGGTGCAATAATGAAAAACTGTTTTTT. Translation gives CASTITGCNNEKLFF.

V gene TRBV15 combines with J gene TRBJ2-1; the D gene could be TRBD1 or TRBD2 (5 bases each). This CDR3 spans 13 amino acids. Trimming stripped 8 bases from V and 3 bases from J, with 11 bases between. CDR1 is LNHNV and CDR2 is YYDKDF in the germline V gene (reference sequence). The CDR3: CATALGDYNEQFF. CDR3 bases: TGTGCCACCGCCTTGGGGGACTACAATGAGCAGTTCTTC.